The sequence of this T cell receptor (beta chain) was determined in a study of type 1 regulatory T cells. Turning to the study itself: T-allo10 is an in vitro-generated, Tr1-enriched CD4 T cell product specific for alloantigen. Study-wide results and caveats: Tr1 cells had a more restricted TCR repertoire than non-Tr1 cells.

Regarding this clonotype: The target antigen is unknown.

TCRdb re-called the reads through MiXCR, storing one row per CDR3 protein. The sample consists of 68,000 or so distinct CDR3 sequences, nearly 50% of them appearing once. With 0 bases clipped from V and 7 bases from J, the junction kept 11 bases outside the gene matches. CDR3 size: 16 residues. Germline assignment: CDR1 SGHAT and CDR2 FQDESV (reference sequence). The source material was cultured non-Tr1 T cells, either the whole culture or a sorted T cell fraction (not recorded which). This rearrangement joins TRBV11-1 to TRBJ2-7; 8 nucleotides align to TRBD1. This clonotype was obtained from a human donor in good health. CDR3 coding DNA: TGTGCCAGCAGCTTAGCCGGACAGGGCGGATATGGGGAGCAGTACTTC. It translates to CASSLAGQGGYGEQYF.